These T cell receptor beta chains were read from a single sample in a study of control samples from healthy donors and cancer patients. TCRdb keeps only in-frame clones here, not all; method: immunoSEQ multiplex PCR. This repertoire shows 100,000 to 150,000 clones, around 86% found once; its top ten account for less than 9.5%. Source material: blood. All receptors come from a man between 35 and 55 years old in good health. Each CDR3 is given with its conserved first and last residue. The order of the fields is clone size, CDR3 length, D gene, V gene, J gene, CDR3 protein, CDR3 DNA. The D gene is left open where the match is weak. Rows may omit the clone size; those that give it use once, few, many or a size class.

NA	16	NA	TRBV19	TRBJ1-5	CASSIHQAMLGQPQHF	TGTGCCAGTAGTATACACCAGGCCATGTTAGGACAGCCCCAGCATTTT
NA	14	NA	TRBV18	TRBJ2-5	CASSPQGRRETQYF	TGTGCCAGCTCACCACAGGGAAGGCGAGAGACCCAGTACTTC
NA	14	TRBD1	TRBV19	TRBJ2-5	CASSIGTGVETQYF	TGTGCCAGTAGTATAGGGACAGGGGTTGAGACCCAGTACTTC
NA	14	NA	TRBV20-1	TRBJ1-1	CSASLRIMNTEAFF	TGCAGTGCTAGTCTGAGGATCATGAACACTGAAGCTTTCTTT
NA	14	TRBD1	TRBV3-1/TRBV3-2	TRBJ1-5	CASSLSTGSKPQHF	TGTGCCAGCAGCTTGTCGACAGGGAGTAAGCCCCAGCATTTT
NA	16	TRBD1	TRBV4-3	TRBJ1-2	CASSQGGTGSNYGYTF	TGCGCCAGCAGCCAGGGGGGGACAGGGTCTAACTATGGCTACACCTTC
NA	15	NA	TRBV4-2	TRBJ1-1	CASSQAWDRNTEAFF	TGTGCCAGCAGCCAAGCTTGGGATCGGAACACTGAAGCTTTCTTT
NA	15	TRBD1	TRBV15	TRBJ1-2	CATSRSGTGGFGYTF	TGTGCCACCAGCAGGAGCGGGACAGGGGGATTTGGCTACACCTTC
NA	15	NA	TRBV14	TRBJ1-3	CASSQVLSSGNTIYF	TGTGCCAGCAGCCAAGTTTTGAGCTCTGGAAACACCATATATTTT
few	12	NA	TRBV10-1	TRBJ1-3	CASKGYGNTIYF	TGCGCCAGCAAAGGTTATGGAAACACCATATATTTT
NA	13	TRBD1	TRBV29-1	TRBJ2-7	CSVDTGGFYEQYF	TGCAGCGTTGATACAGGGGGTTTCTACGAGCAGTACTTC
NA	13	NA	TRBV10-2	TRBJ1-2	CASIATVNYGYTF	TGCGCCAGCATCGCTACGGTGAACTATGGCTACACCTTC
NA	18	NA	TRBV14	TRBJ2-3	CASSQTGFGPQRTDTQYF	TGTGCCAGCAGCCAAACAGGCTTTGGGCCGCAGAGGACAGATACGCAGTATTTT
NA	13	NA	TRBV11-3	TRBJ1-1	CASTTRESSGAFF	TGTGCCAGCACCACACGGGAATCCTCGGGAGCTTTCTTT
NA	15	TRBD1	TRBV3-1/TRBV3-2	TRBJ2-7	CASSHPRTGYNEQYF	TGTGCCAGCAGCCACCCTAGGACAGGGTACAACGAGCAGTACTTC
NA	16	NA	TRBV24-1	TRBJ2-6	CATSEPTYSGANVLTF	TGTGCCACCAGTGAACCAACCTACTCTGGGGCCAACGTCCTGACTTTC
NA	13	NA	TRBV3-1/TRBV3-2	TRBJ1-3	CASSPSSGNTIYF	TGTGCCAGCAGCCCGAGCTCTGGAAACACCATATATTTT
NA	17	TRBD2	TRBV18	TRBJ2-1	CASSPSSGGRSYNEQFF	TGTGCCAGCTCACCATCCAGCGGGGGCCGCTCCTACAATGAGCAGTTCTTC
NA	15	TRBD1	TRBV2	TRBJ1-4	CASSYTGATNEKLFF	TGTGCCAGCAGCTATACAGGGGCAACTAATGAAAAACTGTTTTTT
NA	14	NA	TRBV24-1	TRBJ2-2	CATSDSGAAGELFF	TGTGCCACCAGTGATTCCGGGGCTGCCGGGGAGCTGTTTTTT
NA	14	NA	TRBV11-2	TRBJ1-5	CASSQGGLDQPQHF	TGTGCCAGCAGCCAAGGGGGGTTGGATCAGCCCCAGCATTTT
NA	15	NA	TRBV3-1/TRBV3-2	TRBJ1-2	CASSQADRLNYGYTF	TGTGCCAGCAGCCAAGCCGACAGACTTAACTATGGCTACACCTTC
NA	15	TRBD2	TRBV18	TRBJ2-3	CASSFRAGGTDTQYF	TGTGCCAGCTCATTCCGAGCGGGGGGTACAGATACGCAGTATTTT
NA	13	NA	TRBV7-2	TRBJ1-5	CASTLGSNQPQHF	TGTGCCAGCACCCTGGGGAGCAATCAGCCCCAGCATTTT
NA	12	NA	TRBV29-1	TRBJ1-3	CSVDNSGNTIYF	TGCAGCGTTGACAACTCTGGAAACACCATATATTTT
NA	15	NA	TRBV4-3	TRBJ1-1	CASSQERSEGAEAFF	TGCGCCAGCAGCCAAGAGAGGAGCGAGGGAGCTGAAGCTTTCTTT
NA	17	NA	TRBV10-1	TRBJ2-3	CASSELRGGTFTDTQYF	TGCGCCAGCAGTGAGTTGAGGGGGGGAACATTCACAGATACGCAGTATTTT
NA	14	TRBD2	TRBV7-3	TRBJ2-3	CASGLAGHTDTQYF	TGTGCCAGCGGTCTAGCGGGGCACACAGATACGCAGTATTTT
NA	13	TRBD1	TRBV7-8	TRBJ1-5	CASSLTGVQPQHF	TGTGCCAGCAGCTTGACAGGGGTACAGCCCCAGCATTTT
NA	15	TRBD1	TRBV3-1/TRBV3-2	TRBJ2-4	CASSQSQGAKNIQYF	TGTGCCAGCAGCCAATCACAGGGGGCCAAAAACATTCAGTACTTC
NA	16	NA	TRBV18	TRBJ1-1	CASSKGRTKMNTEAFF	TGTGCCAGCTCAAAGGGACGGACGAAGATGAACACTGAAGCTTTCTTT
few	15	NA	TRBV6-6	TRBJ1-2	CASSYSKDSNYGYTF	TGTGCCAGCAGTTACTCGAAGGACAGCAACTATGGCTACACCTTC
NA	16	NA	TRBV4-3	TRBJ2-3	CASSQDSIQGSYTQYF	TGCGCCAGCAGCCAAGATTCAATCCAGGGAAGTTATACGCAGTATTTT
NA	15	TRBD2	TRBV9	TRBJ2-1	CASSPGSGAYNEQFF	TGTGCCAGCAGCCCGGGGAGCGGGGCCTACAATGAGCAGTTCTTC